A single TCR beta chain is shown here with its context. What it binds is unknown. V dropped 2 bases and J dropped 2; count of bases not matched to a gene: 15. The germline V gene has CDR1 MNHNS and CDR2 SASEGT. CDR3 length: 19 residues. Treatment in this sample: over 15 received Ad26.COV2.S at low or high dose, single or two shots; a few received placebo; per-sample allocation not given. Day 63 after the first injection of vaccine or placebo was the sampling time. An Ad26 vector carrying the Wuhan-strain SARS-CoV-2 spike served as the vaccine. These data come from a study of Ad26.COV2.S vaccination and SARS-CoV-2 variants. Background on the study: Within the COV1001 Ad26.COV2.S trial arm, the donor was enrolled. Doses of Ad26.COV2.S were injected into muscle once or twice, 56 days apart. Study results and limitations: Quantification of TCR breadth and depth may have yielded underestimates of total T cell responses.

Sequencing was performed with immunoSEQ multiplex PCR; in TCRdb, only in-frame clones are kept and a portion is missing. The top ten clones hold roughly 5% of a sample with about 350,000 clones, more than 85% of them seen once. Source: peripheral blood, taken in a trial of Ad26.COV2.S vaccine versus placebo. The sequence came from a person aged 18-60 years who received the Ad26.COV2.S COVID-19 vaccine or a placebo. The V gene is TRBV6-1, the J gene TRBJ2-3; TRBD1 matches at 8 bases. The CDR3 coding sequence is TGTGCCAGCAGTGAATGGTCCTTCAGGGGGCCATCTTTCACAGATACGCAGTATTTT. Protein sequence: CASSEWSFRGPSFTDTQYF.